This is a list of T cell receptor beta chains from one sample in a study of T-cell reconstitution after alpha-beta-depleted transplantation in children. Each CDR3 protein gets one entry after TCRdb re-called the PCR reads with MiXCR. The repertoire holds 500,000 to 600,000 distinct CDR3 sequences, around 16% seen once, with 2.5% to 4% in the top ten. The starting material was PBMCs from the stem cell graft donor, obtained from the stem cell graft. These receptors all come from a human donor who donated a stem cell graft to a child with acute lymphoblastic leukemia. Each CDR3 is given with its conserved first and last residue. The D gene is left open where the match is weak. Rows may omit the clone size; those that give it use once, few, many or a size class.

D	V	size	J	CDR3	DNA
TRBD1	TRBV28	few	TRBJ2-7	CASGGTGASEQYF	TGTGCCAGCGGGGGGACAGGGGCGAGCGAGCAGTACTTC
TRBD2	TRBV10-1	few	TRBJ2-7	CASRVAGGCYEQYF	TGCGCCAGCAGGGTAGCGGGAGGCTGCTACGAGCAGTACTTC
TRBD1	TRBV18	.	TRBJ1-3	CASDRAGNTIYF	TGTGCCAGCGACAGGGCCGGAAACACCATATATTTT
TRBD1	TRBV12-3/TRBV12-4	few	TRBJ1-5	CASSFSGTGSSNQPQHF	TGTGCCAGCAGTTTTTCCGGGACAGGGTCTAGCAATCAGCCCCAGCATTTT
.	TRBV5-1	few	TRBJ2-3	CASSLWGTDTQYF	TGCGCCAGCAGCCTCTGGGGAACAGATACGCAGTATTTT
.	TRBV24-1	.	TRBJ2-3	CATSALSGDGGTDTQYF	TGTGCCACCAGTGCTCTTAGCGGAGATGGAGGCACAGATACGCAGTATTTT
TRBD2	TRBV20-1	few	TRBJ2-7	CSAFTTSGSAEQYF	TGCAGTGCTTTCACGACTAGCGGGAGTGCCGAGCAGTACTTC
.	TRBV15	few	TRBJ1-5	CATSEGVGSNQPQHF	TGTGCCACCAGCGAGGGGGTAGGAAGCAATCAGCCCCAGCATTTT
.	TRBV20-1	many	TRBJ2-5	CSARGVETQYF	TGCAGTGCTAGAGGGGTAGAGACCCAGTACTTC
.	TRBV7-3	few	TRBJ2-5	CASSLPPFETQYF	TGTGCCAGCAGCTTGCCGCCGTTCGAGACCCAGTACTTC
TRBD1	TRBV14	.	TRBJ2-7	CASSPPTRTGWYEQYF	TGTGCCAGCAGCCCACCCACCAGGACAGGCTGGTACGAGCAGTACTTC
TRBD2	TRBV7-3	.	TRBJ2-1	CASSHSIGTSGPEGSYNEQFF	TGTGCCAGCAGCCATTCGATCGGGACTAGCGGGCCAGAGGGCTCCTACAATGAGCAGTTCTTC
.	TRBV29-1	.	TRBJ1-2	CSVEAVSRVVSYGYTF	TGCAGCGTTGAAGCAGTTTCCCGGGTGGTAAGCTATGGCTACACCTTC
.	TRBV20-1	.	TRBJ2-1	CSAPKQGLRSSGQFF	TGCAGTGCCCCGAAACAGGGCTTAAGGAGCTCCGGTCAGTTCTTC
TRBD2	TRBV10-3	many	TRBJ2-5	CAISAGGPGLAGGETQYF	TGTGCCATCAGTGCCGGTGGACCGGGACTAGCGGGAGGAGAGACCCAGTACTTC
.	TRBV20-1	.	TRBJ2-2	CSASGQSNTGELFF	TGCAGTGCTAGCGGGCAATCGAACACCGGGGAGCTGTTTTTT
TRBD1	TRBV5-1	.	TRBJ2-4	CASSLAINRGAKNIQYF	TGCGCCAGCAGCTTGGCCATTAACAGGGGAGCCAAAAACATTCAGTACTTC
.	TRBV11-2	few	TRBJ2-1	CASSLDTGSYNEQFF	TGTGCCAGCAGCTTAGATACAGGGTCCTACAATGAGCAGTTCTTC
.	TRBV2	.	TRBJ1-1	CASSETSGQVPFLNTEAFF	TGTGCCAGCAGTGAAACTTCGGGGCAGGTCCCCTTCTTGAACACTGAAGCTTTCTTT
TRBD2	TRBV7-3	once	TRBJ2-7	CASSLTREGYEQYF	TGTGCCAGCAGCTTAACGCGGGAGGGGTACGAGCAGTACTTC
TRBD2	TRBV28	few	TRBJ2-5	CASSSWGESGKFGETQYF	TGTGCCAGCTCCTCCTGGGGGGAGAGCGGGAAGTTTGGCGAGACCCAGTACTTC
.	TRBV7-2	.	TRBJ1-2	CASSASQHYTF	TGTGCCAGCAGCGCCTCACAGCACTACACCTTC
TRBD2	TRBV6-2/TRBV6-3	.	TRBJ2-1	CASRGTSGTAEQFF	TGTGCCAGCAGAGGGACTAGCGGGACGGCTGAGCAGTTCTTC
.	TRBV18	.	TRBJ1-2	CASSPLIRGHDNYGYTF	TGTGCCAGCTCACCACTCATTCGGGGGCATGATAACTATGGCTACACCTTC
TRBD1	TRBV12-3/TRBV12-4	many	TRBJ1-2	CASSLGPGGYHYGYTF	TGTGCCAGCAGTTTGGGCCCAGGGGGCTACCACTATGGCTACACCTTC
.	TRBV11-2	few	TRBJ2-7	CASSLGKAGYEQYF	TGTGCCAGCAGCTTAGGGAAGGCCGGCTACGAGCAGTACTTC
.	TRBV12-3/TRBV12-4	few	TRBJ1-5	CASRHSHGQPQHF	TGTGCCAGCAGGCACTCTCACGGTCAGCCCCAGCATTTT
.	TRBV27	few	TRBJ2-1	CASSLLGSGSNEQFF	TGTGCCAGCAGTTTACTCGGGAGTGGGAGCAATGAGCAGTTCTTC
.	TRBV10-3	few	TRBJ2-7	CAISDRGESYEQYF	TGTGCCATCAGTGACCGGGGCGAATCCTACGAGCAGTACTTC
.	TRBV27	few	TRBJ2-1	CASSRGTAYNEQFF	TGTGCCAGCAGTCGCGGGACAGCCTACAATGAGCAGTTCTTC
TRBD2	TRBV5-1	few	TRBJ2-7	CASSLDGTSGSYEQYF	TGCGCCAGCAGCTTGGATGGGACTAGCGGGTCCTACGAGCAGTACTTC
.	TRBV7-6	.	TRBJ2-1	CASSLIAGKYNEQFF	TGTGCCAGCAGCTTAATTGCTGGCAAGTACAATGAGCAGTTCTTC
TRBD1	TRBV7-8	few	TRBJ1-5	CASSFDRGFQPQHF	TGTGCCAGCAGCTTCGACAGGGGATTTCAGCCCCAGCATTTT
TRBD2	TRBV7-3	few	TRBJ2-1	CASTVAGSNEQFF	TGTGCCAGCACCGTAGCGGGGTCCAATGAGCAGTTCTTC
.	TRBV19	.	TRBJ2-2	CASSMQWGAGTGELFF	TGTGCCAGTAGTATGCAATGGGGAGCGGGCACCGGGGAGCTGTTTTTT
.	TRBV5-1	many	TRBJ1-5	CASSAGTTPGQPQHF	TGCGCCAGCAGCGCCGGGACAACTCCGGGTCAGCCCCAGCATTTT
TRBD2	TRBV7-9	few	TRBJ2-7	CASSLVAGGRGGEQYF	TGTGCCAGCAGCTTAGTAGCGGGAGGCCGAGGTGGGGAGCAGTACTTC
.	TRBV7-8	few	TRBJ2-7	CASSLVGVGGGSSSYEQYF	TGTGCCAGCAGCTTAGTAGGCGTTGGGGGCGGGAGTAGCTCCTACGAGCAGTACTTC
.	TRBV20-1	.	TRBJ1-5	CSARVELDNQPQHF	TGCAGTGCTAGAGTTGAGTTGGACAATCAGCCCCAGCATTTT
.	TRBV5-1	.	TRBJ2-3	CASSLGGVTQYF	TGCGCCAGCAGCCTGGGAGGTGTAACGCAGTATTTT
TRBD2	TRBV28	few	TRBJ2-7	CASSLGLELAGLMRYF	TGTGCCAGCAGTTTAGGTCTCGAGTTAGCGGGATTGATGCGGTACTTC
.	TRBV2	.	TRBJ2-7	CASSETAGRSYEQYF	TGTGCCAGCAGTGAAACTGCGGGACGGTCCTACGAGCAGTACTTC
TRBD1	TRBV7-3	few	TRBJ2-3	CASSSSPMQGEDTQYF	TGTGCCAGCAGCTCGTCCCCCATGCAGGGGGAAGATACGCAGTATTTT
.	TRBV24-1	.	TRBJ2-1	CATSEPGLPNEQFF	TGTGCCACCAGTGAGCCAGGTCTCCCCAATGAGCAGTTCTTC
.	TRBV14	.	TRBJ2-5	CASSLTGIYQETQYF	TGTGCCAGCAGCCTTACAGGGATCTACCAAGAGACCCAGTACTTC
TRBD1	TRBV20-1	.	TRBJ1-1	CSARSRTGSNTEAFF	TGCAGTGCTAGATCCCGGACAGGGAGTAACACTGAAGCTTTCTTT
.	TRBV29-1	.	TRBJ1-1	CSVDWGGYTEAFF	TGCAGCGTTGATTGGGGGGGGTACACTGAAGCTTTCTTT
.	TRBV5-1	.	TRBJ2-1	CASSLMGGYNEQFF	TGCGCCAGCAGCTTGATGGGGGGCTACAATGAGCAGTTCTTC
TRBD2	TRBV7-6	.	TRBJ2-1	CASSLALAGDINEQFF	TGTGCCAGCAGCTTAGCCCTAGCGGGAGATATCAATGAGCAGTTCTTC
.	TRBV18	few	TRBJ1-1	CASSPLPGTNTEAFF	TGTGCCAGCTCACCACTTCCAGGCACGAACACTGAAGCTTTCTTT
TRBD2	TRBV5-1	.	TRBJ2-1	CASRRTSGTSGGSYNEQFF	TGCGCCAGCAGGCGAACCTCCGGGACTAGCGGGGGCTCCTACAATGAGCAGTTCTTC
TRBD2	TRBV4-1	.	TRBJ2-1	CASRRQGLAGAVDEQFF	TGCGCCAGCAGGAGACAGGGTCTAGCGGGGGCTGTCGATGAGCAGTTCTTC
.	TRBV27	few	TRBJ2-7	CASSEAGVLYEQYF	TGTGCCAGCAGTGAGGCAGGGGTTCTCTACGAGCAGTACTTC
TRBD1	TRBV5-1	few	TRBJ2-5	CASSLAGTGGFGQETQYF	TGCGCCAGCAGCTTGGCCGGGACAGGGGGATTCGGCCAAGAGACCCAGTACTTC
.	TRBV27	.	TRBJ1-1	CASSLQGLSGTEAFF	TGTGCCAGCAGTTTACAGGGATTGAGTGGCACTGAAGCTTTCTTT
.	TRBV7-9	.	TRBJ2-4	CASSAHRNKGKNIQYF	TGTGCCAGCAGCGCCCACAGGAATAAGGGCAAAAACATTCAGTACTTC
.	TRBV3-1	.	TRBJ2-2	CASSQDPTGPIGELFF	TGTGCCAGCAGCCAAGATCCTACAGGACCTATCGGGGAGCTGTTTTTT